The clone carrying this TCR beta chain was detected only a few times. As yet, its antigen is unknown. The CDR3 extends over 13 amino acids. Germline lookup yields CDR1 SQVTM and CDR2 ANQGSEA. Trimming cost V 7 bases and J 3 bases, with 15 bases left between them. This sample stems from a study of blood T cells in healthy people across ages. Study-wide points: One million T cells yielded diversity estimates that were considered underestimates.

Primers used in a second PCR of roughly 6 to 12 cycles were a sample-barcoded 5' primer and a J-beta primer mix. A 12-random-nucleotide template-switch adaptor tagged each cDNA molecule. One entry per CDR3 protein, called by TCRdb with MiXCR from the 5' RACE reads. Of some 940,000 distinct CDR3 sequences listed, under 35% were seen once; the top ten hold roughly 10%. The sample was also linked to a second study, of T cells of mothers and their children. That source notes: Samples were provided by three healthy Caucasian mothers and their six children. Per child, 2.8 million or so TCR beta CDR3 reads were obtained, against over 8.5 million per mother.

Sample: blood. This receptor was obtained from a woman aged 35 to 49 in good health. The chain uses TRBV29-1 and TRBJ1-2; a weak D match, TRBD1 (5 bases). The CDR3 here is CSGKRGTDYGYTF. In nucleotides, the CDR3 is TGCAGCGGCAAAAGGGGAACTGACTATGGCTACACCTTC.